This T cell receptor (beta chain) is from a study of cytomegalovirus exposure and HLA in healthy donors. The PCR used 60 Vbeta and 13 Jbeta primers. TCRdb's table, derived via immunoSEQ multiplex PCR, lists solely in-frame clones and lacks some. The table lists under 200,000 clones, about 76% of them singletons. The length of the CDR3 is 15 residues. Germline-derived CDR1 and CDR2 are LGHNA and YSLEER. V was clipped by 1 base and J by 6 bases, with 13 bases between them. The genes are TRBV4-3 and TRBJ2-4, with D tentatively TRBD1 (6 bases). The TCR sequence derives from a woman aged 40-49 years in good health and CMV-seropositive. Sequencing was carried out using PBMCs. The CDR3 loop is CASSQAGAAGNIQYF. The CDR3 bases are TGCGCCAGCAGCCAAGCAGGGGCAGCCGGAAACATTCAGTACTTC.